The 13 T cell receptor beta chains reported below all come from one sample, sequenced in a study of blood T cell repertoires in COVID-19. The method was immunoSEQ multiplex PCR; TCRdb's version includes in-frame clones alone and lacks a portion of them. The sample gives about 190,000 clones, less than 85% of which show up once; around 3.5% is in the top ten. The sequenced sample was PBMCs or T cells enriched from blood (not recorded which). Source of these receptors: a young woman who had recovered from COVID-19.

The rearrangement uses TRBV7-9 and TRBJ1-2; 7 bases align to TRBD1. V dropped 0 bases and J dropped 2; count of bases not matched to a gene: 3. The CDR3 runs 15 residues. CDR1 and CDR2 from the germline V gene are SEHNR and FQNEAQ (reference sequence). CDR3 sequence (DNA): TGTGCCAGCAGCTTAGCGGCAGGGGGGAACTATGGCTACACCTTC. Its translation: CASSLAAGGNYGYTF.

This rearrangement joins TRBV5-1 to TRBJ2-3, with 7 bases that match TRBD2. After removal of 7 bases from V and 5 bases from J, the junction contained 13 bases not matched to a gene. The germline V gene encodes CDR1 SGHRS and CDR2 YFSETQ. The CDR3 loop spans 15 amino acids. CDR3 in amino acids: CASGRLAEGGDTQYF. The CDR3 DNA is TGCGCCAGCGGAAGGCTAGCGGAGGGAGGAGATACGCAGTATTTT.

The chain is built from TRBV7-6 and TRBJ1-6, with 11 nucleotides matching TRBD1. Germline-derived CDR1 and CDR2 are SGHVS and FNYEAQ. V lost 3 bases and J lost 7; bases outside the gene matches: 14. The CDR3 is 19 amino acids. The CDR3 region is CASSFLSPIWDRGNSPLHF. CDR3 nucleotides: TGTGCCAGCAGCTTTCTCTCTCCGATCTGGGACAGGGGGAATTCACCCCTCCACTTT.

The J gene is TRBJ2-7, the V gene TRBV6-1, with a possible D match to TRBD1 (5 bases). The length of the CDR3 is 14 residues. V lost 0 bases, J lost 2 bases, and 8 bases lay in between. Per the germline V gene, CDR1 is MNHNS and CDR2 is SASEGT. As DNA, the CDR3 is TGTGCCAGCAGTGAAGCCCCAGGGACCTACGAGCAGTACGTC. This gives the protein CASSEAPGTYEQYV.

The table lists this clone with a few counts. V is TRBV28 and J is TRBJ1-2; TRBD1 might be the D (5 bases). V dropped 7 bases and J dropped 2 bases, with 20 bases sitting between them. The V gene's germline CDR1 is MDHEN and CDR2 SYDVKM. The CDR3 has 16 amino acids. Here the CDR3 DNA reads TGTGCCAGCATCGTCGGAGGGGCCCCCGGGAACTATGGCTACACCTTC. Its translation: CASIVGGAPGNYGYTF.

There are a few counts of this clone. The V and J genes are TRBV5-1 and TRBJ1-1; possibly TRBD1 for D (6 bases). V was cut by 4 bases and J by 10 bases, with 23 bases left in between. Germline-derived CDR1 and CDR2 are SGHRS and YFSETQ. The CDR3 has 15 amino acids. In DNA form, the CDR3 reads TGCGCCAGCAGCCCGGATCGGTGGGGGCTATTGGGAGCTTTCTTT. Residues: CASSPDRWGLLGAFF.

The chain is built from TRBV5-4 and TRBJ1-1; TRBD1 matches at 7 bases. The CDR3 contains 14 residues. The V gene end was trimmed by 4 bases and the J gene end by 6 bases; junction bases not matched to a gene: 9. Germline V gene lookup returns CDR1 SGHNT and CDR2 YYREEE (reference sequence). CDR3 DNA: TGTGCCAGCAGCCGGACAGGCTCCGAGGCTGAAGCTTTCTTT. Its translation: CASSRTGSEAEAFF.

Here the CDR3 reads CASSVGGGGTSGRALGNEQFF. In DNA, the CDR3 is TGTGCCAGCAGCGTAGGGGGTGGCGGGACTAGCGGGAGGGCCCTCGGAAATGAGCAGTTCTTC. The genes are TRBV9 and TRBJ2-1; TRBD2 agrees at 16 bases. The germline V gene has CDR1 SGDLS and CDR2 YYNGEE. V was clipped by 0 bases and J by 7 bases; unmatched bases: 16. The CDR3 covers 21 residues.

This clone was counted only a few times. The CDR3, as DNA: TGTGCCACCCACGGGACAGGGGCGCCTTACGAGCAGTACTTC. It is translated as CATHGTGAPYEQYF. The chain combines TRBV28 with TRBJ2-7, with TRBD1 matching 10 bases. This CDR3 region has 14 residues. Germline lookup yields CDR1 MDHEN and CDR2 SYDVKM. V trimming: 10 bases; J trimming: 4 bases; junction bases outside the gene matches: 10.

In DNA, the CDR3 is TGTGCCTGGAGCCTCTTTGGGTCTAGCTCCTACAATGAGCAGTTCTTC. As protein: CAWSLFGSSSYNEQFF. The J gene is TRBJ2-1, the V gene TRBV30; D gene uncertain. V was shortened by 3 bases and J by 0 bases, with 15 bases between the two germline ends. Per the germline V gene, CDR1 is GTSNPN and CDR2 is SVGIG (reference sequence). CDR3 size: 16 residues.

This rearrangement joins TRBV5-1 to TRBJ1-2, with 10 positions matching TRBD1. CDR3 length: 14 residues. Unmatched junction bases numbered 7, after V lost 5 bases and J lost 6 bases. Germline lookup yields CDR1 SGHRS and CDR2 YFSETQ. Here the CDR3 DNA reads TGCGCCAGCAGAGCCCCCGGGACAGGGGATGGCTACACCTTC. Translating gives CASRAPGTGDGYTF. The whole variable domain, remainder taken from reference TRBV5-1 and TRBJ1-2, is KAGVTQTPRYLIKTRGQQVTLSCSPISGHRSVSWYQQTPGQGLQFLFEYFSETQRNKGNFPGRFSGRQFSNSRSEMNVSTLELGDSALYLCASRAPGTGDGYTFGSGTRLTVV.

This clone has just a few counts. V gene TRBV5-1 combines with J gene TRBJ2-1; weak D call: TRBD2 (5 bases). Per the germline V gene, CDR1 is SGHRS and CDR2 is YFSETQ. Trimming took off 4 bases at V and 1 base at J, with 15 bases between the two ends. CDR3 length: 16 amino acids. The CDR3 loop reads CASSPWRSGSYNEQFF. As DNA, the CDR3 is TGCGCCAGCAGCCCCTGGAGGTCCGGTTCCTACAATGAGCAGTTCTTC.

V is TRBV19 and J is TRBJ1-1; TRBD1 aligns across 8 bases. The V segment lost 3 bases and the J segment 4 bases; nucleotides outside the gene matches: 4. The CDR3 totals 14 residues. The germline V gene encodes CDR1 LNHDA and CDR2 SQIVND (reference sequence). CDR3 amino acids: CASSMTGAGTEAFF. The CDR3 DNA follows: TGTGCCAGTAGTATGACAGGGGCAGGCACTGAAGCTTTCTTT.